These 3 T cell receptor beta chains originate from one sample sequenced in a study of human T cells and chemical hapten exposure. Time point noted: patch test 1, 2 weeks after DPC sensitization. Treatment denoted: therapeutic diphenylcyclopropenone sensitization with weekly scalp DPC. One entry per CDR3 protein, called by TCRdb with MiXCR from the RACE reads. This table holds 85,000 or so distinct CDR3 sequences, around 11% found once. The sequences come from whole blood, collected in connection with sensitization to the hapten diphenylcyclopropenone (DPC). The receptors originated from a woman aged 45-59 years with alopecia areata. Some clones in this sample may be carry-over from other donors' samples.

This clonotype was seen a handful of times. The chain carries TRBV20-1 and TRBJ2-1; 8 positions match TRBD1. Germline CDR1 DFQATT, CDR2 SNEGSKA (reference sequence). V shed 6 bases, J shed 2 bases, and the junction held 6 bases outside the gene matches. The CDR3 runs 14 residues. CDR3 sequence (DNA): TGCAGTGCCATCGACAGGGGAACCTACAATGAGCAGTTCTTC. Amino acids: CSAIDRGTYNEQFF.

This clonotype was seen at least ten times. The J gene is TRBJ1-4, the V gene TRBV12-3 or TRBV12-4; TRBD1 aligns across 10 bases. With V trimmed by 5 bases and J by 7 bases, 4 bases remained unmatched. The CDR3 runs 14 residues. The CDR3 bases are TGTGCCAGCAGTCCGGGACAGGGGTTTGAAAAACTGTTTTTT. Translating it yields CASSPGQGFEKLFF.

This clonotype was counted ten times or more. The chain employs TRBV28 and TRBJ1-4; 10 positions match TRBD1. V dropped 6 bases and J dropped 6; count of bases not matched to a gene: 4. This CDR3 region has 14 residues. Germline CDR1 is MDHEN and CDR2 is SYDVKM. CDR3 protein: CASRPGTGDEKLFF. CDR3 DNA sequence: TGTGCCAGCAGACCCGGGACAGGGGATGAAAAACTGTTTTTT.